This TCR beta chain appears in the sequencing data of a study of blood T cell repertoires in COVID-19 (dated by TCRdb to 2020 to 2021). For context, the study as a whole: The collaborator samples originated in the United States, Italy and Spain and spanned the acute and convalescent phases of COVID-19. The material from the prospective study consisted of cDNA or gDNA derived from T cells, B-cell-depleted T cells, or PBMCs. The dataset comprised deeply sampled blood TCRbeta repertoires from subjects exposed to, actively infected with, or recovered from COVID-19. The repertoires were made available in a free public database intended to serve as a resource for research on the immune response to SARS-CoV-2. The samples were drawn from the first 160 participants of the ongoing ImmuneRACE study and from 950 to 1,500 subjects provided by 6 global collaborators. A de-identified subject ID, COVID-19 status, age in years and sex were almost always included in the sample metadata. Where available, HLA class I and class II types were obtained from metadata supplied by the sample provider rather than from assay-based typing. General study outcomes and caveats: How much clinical and demographic metadata was included differed by source and by participant, and the metadata was provided uncurated.

At one collaborating source in Seattle, patients were enrolled during active infection and were followed longitudinally through the course of disease. Whole blood was collected in K2EDTA tubes by collaborating institutions according to the institutions' own protocols. For TCRbeta analysis, collaborators shipped samples as frozen whole blood, isolated PBMCs, or DNA extracted from either of those sample types. According to the germline V gene (reference sequence), CDR1 reads LNHNV and CDR2 reads YYDKDF. The CDR3, cysteine through phenylalanine, is 14 amino acids long. The DNA shown is the 42-base CDR3, in frame from base 1. Trimming accounts for 5 bases at V and 2 bases at J, while the number of junction bases matched to no gene is 5. As for this clone: Its antigen remains unidentified. It has no much larger one-base neighbor in the sample; base qualities were not kept.

TCRbeta CDR3 regions were amplified from genomic DNA using the immunoSEQ Assay, a bias-controlled multiplex PCR. As for the original processing: Nucleated cell counts per sample were estimated from amplification of reference gene primers within the assay. Sequence reads were collapsed and filtered to measure the absolute abundance of every unique TCRbeta CDR3 rearrangement. Productive Simpson clonality was computed per sample as the square root of Simpson's diversity index over productive rearrangements. As stored in TCRdb, this immuneACCESS dataset retains in-frame rearrangements with V and J assigned. A fraction of the clones does not appear; measured against another copy, unresolved V genes explain less than half of the discrepancy, and the remainder lacks a known reason. V, J and clone size are those of that table, while D and trimming were read from the DNA. The sample table holds roughly 160,000 clones, of which more than 75% were seen once. The leading ten clones occupy about 9.3% of the sample.

Recombination connected TRBV15 to TRBJ1-1, with 7 bases in between that match TRBD1. Sequencing used peripheral blood. This clonotype originated in a woman between 70 and 85 years old with COVID-19, enrolled during active disease. The bases are TGTGCCACCAGCGGCGGGGACAGCAACACTGAAGCTTTCTTT. Its product reads: CATSGGDSNTEAFF.